This is a list of T cell receptor beta chains from one sample in a study of OX40 agonist ivuxolimab in advanced cancers. Profiling relied on immunoSEQ multiplex PCR, and the TCRdb table lists in-frame clones only, not all of them. The table lists 75,000 to 90,000 clones, 90% to 95% of them singletons, with around 1.1% in the top ten. The sequencing used CD4+ or CD8+ T cells sorted from blood, collected in a trial of the OX40 agonist ivuxolimab. Receptor source: an adult with an advanced solid tumor such as melanoma, head and neck, liver or kidney cancer. The CDR3 runs from the conserved cysteine through the conserved F or W. Fields, in order: clone size, J gene, D gene, V gene, CDR3 DNA, CDR3 protein. D genes are given only for firm matches. Only part of the rows carry a size: once, few, many, or a class if the clone is expanded.

NA,TRBJ2-3,TRBD2,TRBV7-9,TGTGCCAGCAGCCGTTCGGGACTAGCGGGAGCAGATACGCAGTATTTT,CASSRSGLAGADTQYF
NA,TRBJ2-4,NA,TRBV7-4,TGTGCCAGCATGGGAGGACACGAGTACTTC,CASMGGHEYF
NA,TRBJ1-5,NA,TRBV2,TGTGCCAGCAGACTAGGGGGAGTCAAGCCCCAGCATTTT,CASRLGGVKPQHF
once,TRBJ2-2,NA,TRBV19,TGTGCCAGTAGTATGCTTGGCGGGACCCACACCGGGGAGCTGTTTTTT,CASSMLGGTHTGELFF
NA,TRBJ2-2,NA,TRBV7-2,TGTGCCAGCAGGTCCGGCAGGGCTGACACCGGGGAGCTGTTTTTT,CASRSGRADTGELFF
few,TRBJ2-3,TRBD2,TRBV4-1,TGCGCCAGCTGGGGGTGGGGGAGCGGGGCAGATACGCAGTATTTT,CASWGWGSGADTQYF
NA,TRBJ1-2,NA,TRBV10-3,TGTGCCACCGGACAAAACTATGGCTACACCTTC,CATGQNYGYTF
NA,TRBJ2-1,TRBD2,TRBV5-5,TGTGCCAGCAGCGGACTAGCCGGGGGTGAGCAGTTCTTC,CASSGLAGGEQFF
NA,TRBJ2-2,NA,TRBV6-5,TGTGCCAGCAGGAGCACCGGGGAGCTGTTTTTT,CASRSTGELFF
NA,TRBJ1-6,NA,TRBV6-4,TGTGCCAGCAGTGACCCAGGACGGAACGATAATTCACCCCTCCACTTT,CASSDPGRNDNSPLHF
NA,TRBJ2-7,NA,TRBV28,TGTGCCAGCAGTATCAACCCTAGCTCCTACGAGCAGTACTTC,CASSINPSSYEQYF
NA,TRBJ2-5,NA,TRBV10-3,TGTGCCATCAGTGAGTCGGGCAGCCCGGGGGAGACCCAGTACTTC,CAISESGSPGETQYF
NA,TRBJ2-2,TRBD1,TRBV5-1,TGCGCCAGCAGAATGTCTGGCAGGGGGCGAATTCTCGGCGGGGAGCTGTTTTTT,CASRMSGRGRILGGELFF
NA,TRBJ2-1,TRBD1,TRBV5-4,TGTGCCAGCAGCTCCGGGACAGGGATGATCAATGAGCAGTTCTTC,CASSSGTGMINEQFF
few,TRBJ2-5,NA,TRBV5-1,TGCGCCAGCAGCTGGAAAGGGGACCAAGAGACCCAGTACTTC,CASSWKGDQETQYF
NA,TRBJ2-7,NA,TRBV10-3,TGTGCCACCAGCCGACAGTCCTACGAGCAGTACTTC,CATSRQSYEQYF
NA,TRBJ2-3,TRBD1,TRBV5-1,TGCGCCAGCAGCGTGGGGGACAGGGCCACAGATACGCAGTATTTT,CASSVGDRATDTQYF
NA,TRBJ2-2,TRBD1,TRBV27,TGTGCCAGCAGTTGGCTCACCCTCACAGGGGCGGGTAACACCGGGGAGCTGTTTTTT,CASSWLTLTGAGNTGELFF
NA,TRBJ1-1,TRBD1,TRBV19,TGTGCCAGTAGTATCGGGACAGGCGTTATGAACACTGAAGCTTTCTTT,CASSIGTGVMNTEAFF
NA,TRBJ2-2,NA,TRBV5-6,TGTGCCAGCAGCTCCCTTAGGGTGGAGGCACTGAACACCGGGGAGCTGTTTTTT,CASSSLRVEALNTGELFF
NA,TRBJ1-2,NA,TRBV7-6,TGTGCCAGCAGCCTGGGGACTCAACCTAACTATGGCTACACCTTC,CASSLGTQPNYGYTF
NA,TRBJ2-2,NA,TRBV5-1,TGCGCCAGCAGCTCGGGCGACACATACACCGGGGAGCTGTTTTTT,CASSSGDTYTGELFF
NA,TRBJ2-5,TRBD2,TRBV9,TGTGCCAGCAGCGCCCGTAGCGGGACCCAAGAGACCCAGTACTTC,CASSARSGTQETQYF
once,TRBJ1-3,NA,TRBV4-1,TGCGCCAGCAGCCCTTTACCGGGAGCCGTGTTCTCTGGAAACACCATATATTTT,CASSPLPGAVFSGNTIYF
once,TRBJ1-5,NA,TRBV7-2,TGTGCCAGCAGCTTCGGATTCACGAATCAGCCCCAGCATTTT,CASSFGFTNQPQHF
NA,TRBJ1-1,NA,TRBV6-1,TGTGCCAGCAGTAATCCTTCGAACACTGAAGCTTTCTTT,CASSNPSNTEAFF
NA,TRBJ2-6,NA,TRBV7-8,TGTGCCAGCAGTATGGTGGAGCTGCGCTCCGGGGCCAACGTCCTGACTTTC,CASSMVELRSGANVLTF
NA,TRBJ1-4,NA,TRBV25-1,TGTGCCACCGAGCTCCGACAGACAGGAGACCGAACTAATGAAAAACTGTTTTTT,CATELRQTGDRTNEKLFF
NA,TRBJ2-4,TRBD2,TRBV18,TGTGCCAGCTCACCACCGGTTGGAGCGGGAGGAACCAAAAACATTCAGTACTTC,CASSPPVGAGGTKNIQYF
NA,TRBJ2-1,NA,TRBV6-5,TGTGCCAGCACGCGACCGGGGTTCCCTAATGAGCAGTTCTTC,CASTRPGFPNEQFF
NA,TRBJ1-5,NA,TRBV10-3,TGTGCCATCAGTGACAGTGGAGGCAATCAGCCCCAGCATTTT,CAISDSGGNQPQHF
NA,TRBJ2-7,TRBD1,TRBV6-1,TGTGCCAGCAGTGAACGACAGGGGTACGAGCAGTACTTC,CASSERQGYEQYF
once,TRBJ2-7,TRBD1,TRBV4-2,TGTGCCAGCAGCCAAGATTGGGGACAGGGGCCCTACGAGCAGTACTTC,CASSQDWGQGPYEQYF